The 3 T cell receptor beta chains reported below all come from one sample, sequenced in a study of T cells after yellow fever vaccination. In TCRdb, the 5' RACE reads were re-called with MiXCR into one record per CDR3 protein. In the table there are 200,000 to 250,000 distinct CDR3 sequences, less than 9% of which are singletons. The source material was CD4+ T cells sorted from PBMCs, sampled 15 days after the yellow fever booster vaccination. These receptor sequences come from a man aged 25 to 45 who received the YFV17D yellow fever vaccine.

The chain uses TRBV28 and TRBJ1-2, with D possibly TRBD1 on 6 matching bases. Germline V gene sequence: CDR1 MDHEN, CDR2 SYDVKM. This CDR3 region has 14 residues. V was clipped by 2 bases and J by 5 bases, with 12 bases between them. CDR3 DNA sequence: TGTGCCAGCAGTTTACCAGGGGTGCAGTATGGCTACACCTTC. It specifies CASSLPGVQYGYTF.

This clonotype occurred many times. The chain combines TRBV7-8 with TRBJ2-3; no clear D. The ends were cut back, 1 base at V and 5 bases at J, with 7 bases in the middle. The CDR3 covers 13 residues. From germline, CDR1 is SGHVS and CDR2 FQNEAQ. The CDR3 DNA sequence: TGTGCCAGCAGCTTAGTGTCCATAGATACGCAGTATTTT. This translates into CASSLVSIDTQYF.

This clonotype was observed a handful of times. The chain employs TRBV20-1 and TRBJ2-5, with D tentatively TRBD1 or TRBD2 (5 bases each). The V end was cut by 4 bases, the J end by 5 bases, with 11 bases between. Germline CDR1 reads DFQATT; CDR2 reads SNEGSKA (reference sequence). The CDR3 spans 12 residues. CDR3 DNA sequence: TGCAGTGCTAAGAGGGGCGGCGAGACCCAGTACTTC. This codes for CSAKRGGETQYF.